Presented here are 9 T cell receptor beta chains from one specimen sequenced in a study of T cell repertoires in cytomegalovirus infection. No antigen has been identified for these receptors. Each CDR3 protein gets one entry after TCRdb re-called the reads with MiXCR. The sample consists of about 160,000 distinct CDR3 sequences, 20% to 25% of them appearing once. Sequencing was performed on CD8+ T cells from cultured PBMCs, taken from culture after CMV antigen stimulation. The receptors here all came from a human donor in good health (CMV status not recorded). Some clones in this sample may be carry-over from other donors' samples.

This clonotype occurred a few times. The chain couples TRBV27 to TRBJ2-7; TRBD1 might be the D (5 bases). The CDR3 sequence is 12 residues long. Germline V gene sequence: CDR1 MNHEY, CDR2 SMNVEV (reference sequence). Trimming left V 8 bases short and J 4 bases short, with 12 bases between. Here the CDR3 DNA reads TGTGCCAGCGGGGCTCATGTGTACGAGCAGTACTTC. It is translated as CASGAHVYEQYF.

This clonotype was seen more than once but under ten times. This chain uses TRBV7-2 with TRBJ2-1; TRBD2 matches 13 bases. The germline V gene has CDR1 SGHTA and CDR2 FQGNSA. CDR3 length equals 17 residues. The J segment lost 5 bases and the V segment lost 3 bases, leaving 7 bases of the junction unmatched. CDR3 sequence: CASSFRLAGGENNEQFF. DNA of the CDR3: TGTGCCAGCAGCTTTCGACTAGCGGGAGGCGAGAACAATGAGCAGTTCTTC.

This rearrangement joins TRBV9 to TRBJ2-7, with 10 bases that match TRBD2. J was trimmed by 6 bases and V by 0 bases; bases with no gene match: 6. Germline values: CDR1 SGDLS, CDR2 YYNGEE. This CDR3 spans 15 amino acids. In DNA form, the CDR3 reads TGTGCCAGCAGCGTAGTGGCTAGCGGGGGTGTCGAGCAGTACTTC. It codes for CASSVVASGGVEQYF.

The chain is built from TRBV6-5 and TRBJ2-7, with 7 bases fitting TRBD1. The germline V gene encodes CDR1 MNHEY and CDR2 SVGAGI. CDR3 length equals 14 residues. V gave up 0 bases and J gave up 5 bases; unmatched junction bases: 4. The CDR3 protein is CASSYSGTAHEQYF. CDR3 nucleotide sequence: TGTGCCAGCAGTTACTCCGGGACAGCCCACGAGCAGTACTTC.

This clonotype turned up a few times. This chain links TRBV10-3 with TRBJ1-2; possibly TRBD1 for D (5 bases). V lost 4 bases and J 9 bases, leaving 18 bases between the germline ends. The germline V gene has CDR1 ENHRY and CDR2 SYGVKD. The CDR3 is 14 residues long. The CDR3 is CAISAGSGVQSYTF. The CDR3 region has the DNA TGTGCCATCAGTGCGGGCTCGGGGGTACAAAGCTACACCTTC.

This clonotype was seen more than once but under ten times. CDR3: CASSPGQGDSQPQHF. In DNA, the CDR3 is TGTGCCAGCAGCCCAGGACAGGGGGACAGTCAGCCCCAGCATTTT. The chain recombines TRBV7-2 with TRBJ1-5, with TRBD1 identical over 10 bases. There are 15 residues in the CDR3. CDR1 and CDR2 from the germline V gene are SGHTA and FQGNSA. J gave up 6 bases and V 5 bases, and 7 bases lay outside the gene matches.

Only a few counts were recorded for this clonotype. This chain joins TRBV7-9 and TRBJ2-5; D is uncertain. The CDR3 runs 13 residues. V lost 2 bases and J 3 bases, leaving 7 bases between the germline ends. The germline CDR1 and CDR2 sequences are SEHNR and FQNEAQ (reference sequence). The CDR3 protein is CASSLRGEETQYF. The CDR3 DNA reads as TGTGCCAGCAGCTTAAGAGGAGAAGAGACCCAGTACTTC.

This clonotype was detected only a few times. The chain recombines TRBV11-2 with TRBJ2-5; D not certain. V lost 1 base and J 1 base, leaving 10 bases between the germline ends. From germline, CDR1 is SGHAT and CDR2 FQNNGV. This CDR3 is 15 amino acids long. CDR3 loop: CASSLVESLQETQYF. The CDR3 DNA reads TGTGCCAGCAGCTTAGTGGAAAGTCTCCAAGAGACCCAGTACTTC.

The chain employs TRBV4-1 and TRBJ2-7, with no clear D. CDR1 and CDR2 from the germline V gene are MGHRA and YSYEKL. The CDR3 contains 14 residues. Trimming shortened V by 4 bases and J by 7 bases, and 17 bases separated the two germline ends. The CDR3, as DNA: TGCGCCAGCAGCCCAGAGCATTTTCTTCGGGAGCAGTACTTC. Translating it yields CASSPEHFLREQYF.